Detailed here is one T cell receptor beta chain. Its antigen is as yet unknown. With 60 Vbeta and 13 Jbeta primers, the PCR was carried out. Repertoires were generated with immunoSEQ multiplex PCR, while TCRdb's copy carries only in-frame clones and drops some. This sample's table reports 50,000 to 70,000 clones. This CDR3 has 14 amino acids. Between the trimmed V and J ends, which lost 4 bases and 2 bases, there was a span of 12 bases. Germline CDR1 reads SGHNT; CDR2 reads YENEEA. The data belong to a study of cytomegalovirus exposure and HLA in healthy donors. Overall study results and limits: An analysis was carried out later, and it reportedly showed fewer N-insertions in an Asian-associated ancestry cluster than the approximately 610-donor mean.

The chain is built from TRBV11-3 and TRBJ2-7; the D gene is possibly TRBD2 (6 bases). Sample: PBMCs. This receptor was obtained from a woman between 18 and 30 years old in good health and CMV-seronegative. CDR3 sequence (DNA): TGTGCCAGCAGCTCCTACGGGACTGCCTACGAGCAGTACTTC. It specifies CASSSYGTAYEQYF. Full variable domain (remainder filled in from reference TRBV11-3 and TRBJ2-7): EAGVVQSPRYKIIEKKQPVAFWCNPISGHNTLYWYLQNLGQGPELLIRYENEEAVDDSQLPKDRFSAERLKGVDSTLKIQPAELGDSAVYLCASSSYGTAYEQYFGPGTRLTVT.